This TCR beta chain was found in a study of response to subunit inactivated influenza vaccine. Findings and caveats of the study: Authors suggested each seasonal influenza vaccination recruits few new T cells.

This clonotype came up a few times. The antigen remains undetermined. TCRdb redid the calling of the RT-PCR reads with MiXCR, one entry per CDR3 protein. The data hold roughly 500,000 distinct CDR3 sequences, with around 25% observed a single time. The CDR3 extends over 14 amino acids. J lost 6 bases, V lost 0 bases, and 6 bases had no gene match. From germline, CDR1 is DFQATT and CDR2 SNEGSKA (reference sequence). This clonotype was obtained from a man in his forties or fifties who received an inactivated influenza vaccine. The material sequenced was CD4+ T cells sorted from PBMCs, taken 5 days after vaccination. The chain has TRBV20-1 and TRBJ2-7; 9 positions agree with TRBD2. The chain's CDR3 is CSARDYLAGPEQYF. Here the CDR3 DNA reads TGCAGTGCTAGAGATTACCTAGCGGGGCCCGAGCAGTACTTC.